One and the same sample provided the 20 T cell receptor beta chains below, sequenced in a study of blood T cell repertoires in COVID-19. Clones were read by immunoSEQ multiplex PCR, and TCRdb kept only the in-frame ones, dropping some. The sample lists 150,000 to 190,000 clones; 88% were seen once. What was sequenced was peripheral blood. The receptors were sampled from a woman in her 70s with acute or convalescent COVID-19.

The rearrangement uses TRBV14 and TRBJ2-5; TRBD2 agrees at 7 bases. The CDR3 loop spans 12 amino acids. Trimming cost V 3 bases and J 5 bases; bases outside gene matches: 0. Germline assignment: CDR1 SGHDN and CDR2 FVKESK. Here the CDR3 DNA reads TGTGCCAGCAGCCAGCGGGGGGAGACCCAGTACTTC. It specifies CASSQRGETQYF.

The rearrangement links TRBV6-1 to TRBJ1-5; D is unresolved. The CDR3 contains 15 residues. Between the trimmed V and J ends, which lost 0 bases and 2 bases, there was a span of 8 bases. The germline CDR1 and CDR2 sequences are MNHNS and SASEGT. The CDR3 loop is CASSEARVGNQPQHF. The CDR3 nucleotides read TGTGCCAGCAGTGAAGCGCGGGTGGGCAATCAGCCCCAGCATTTT.

V gene TRBV7-9 combines with J gene TRBJ1-2, with TRBD1 matching over 11 bases. The CDR3 sequence is 16 residues long. V shed 5 bases, J shed 1 base, and the junction held 6 bases outside the gene matches. Germline lookup yields CDR1 SEHNR and CDR2 FQNEAQ (reference sequence). CDR3 region: CASSLGTGGNNYGYTF. The CDR3 DNA reads as TGTGCCAGCAGCCTGGGGACAGGGGGAAATAACTATGGCTACACCTTC. Full variable domain (rest looked up from reference TRBV7-9 and TRBJ1-2): DTGVSQNPRHKITKRGQNVTFRCDPISEHNRLYWYRQTLGQGPEFLTYFQNEAQLEKSRLLSDRFSAERPKGSFSTLEIQRTEQGDSAMYLCASSLGTGGNNYGYTFGSGTRLTVV.

The CDR3 DNA follows: TGTGCCAGCAGCTTGGCTAGAATTGACACCGGGGAGCTGTTTTTT. This encodes CASSLARIDTGELFF. This sequence joins TRBV5-5 and TRBJ2-2; D gene unclear. V lost 0 bases and J lost 3, with 9 bases in between. Germline CDR1 SGHKS, CDR2 YYEKEE (reference sequence). The CDR3 sequence is 15 residues long.

The genes are TRBV11-2 and TRBJ1-5; D gene ambiguous. Germline V lookup: CDR1 SGHAT, CDR2 FQNNGV. The CDR3 extends over 14 amino acids. The V and J ends lost 4 bases and 0 bases respectively, with 7 bases between them. CDR3 DNA: TGTGCCAGCAGCTCTTTATATAGCAATCAGCCCCAGCATTTT. This gives the protein CASSSLYSNQPQHF.

This sequence joins TRBV7-8 and TRBJ1-2; D remains ambiguous. Germline-derived CDR1 and CDR2 are SGHVS and FQNEAQ. The CDR3 spans 13 residues. V lost 5 bases to trimming and J lost 4 bases, with 11 bases between them. The CDR3 DNA reads as TGTGCCAGCAGCCGGTCGGGTCCCTATGGCTACACCTTC. Its translation: CASSRSGPYGYTF.

The chain joins TRBV14 to TRBJ2-7; 12 nucleotides match TRBD1. CDR3 size: 15 residues. V lost 5 bases, J lost 4 bases, and 6 bases stayed unmatched. In germline, CDR1 is SGHDN, CDR2 FVKESK. Here the CDR3 reads CASSARDRGLYEQYF. The DNA of the CDR3 is TGTGCCAGCAGCGCCCGGGACAGGGGGCTGTACGAGCAGTACTTC. Drawing the rest from reference TRBV14 and TRBJ2-7, the complete variable domain is EAGVTQFPSHSVIEKGQTVTLRCDPISGHDNLYWYRRVMGKEIKFLLHFVKESKQDESGMPNNRFLAERTGGTYSTLKVQPAELEDSGVYFCASSARDRGLYEQYFGPGTRLTVT.

Only a few counts were recorded for this clone. This sequence joins TRBV5-1 and TRBJ1-2; 10 nucleotides match TRBD1. The CDR3 runs 17 residues. Germline V gene sequence: CDR1 SGHRS, CDR2 YFSETQ. The trim removed 1 base at V and 1 base at J, leaving 7 bases unmatched. In DNA, the CDR3 is TGCGCCAGCAGCTTGAACCGACAGGGGGCTGATAACTATGGCTACACCTTC. Protein sequence: CASSLNRQGADNYGYTF. The variable domain in full, completed from reference TRBV5-1 and TRBJ1-2, reads KAGVTQTPRYLIKTRGQQVTLSCSPISGHRSVSWYQQTPGQGLQFLFEYFSETQRNKGNFPGRFSGRQFSNSRSEMNVSTLELGDSALYLCASSLNRQGADNYGYTFGSGTRLTVV.

This chain joins TRBV5-1 and TRBJ2-1, with D uncertain. CDR3 size: 15 residues. V was shortened by 5 bases and J by 4 bases, with 16 bases between the two germline ends. Germline V lookup: CDR1 SGHRS, CDR2 YFSETQ. CDR3 sequence (DNA): TGCGCCAGCAGAGAGCGCTACTCGAGTTACAATGAGCAGTTCTTC. Encoded protein: CASRERYSSYNEQFF.

The chain combines TRBV2 with TRBJ2-1; D is unclear. V was clipped by 2 bases and J by 0 bases, with 8 bases between them. CDR1 and CDR2 (germline): SNHLY, FYNNEI. This CDR3 spans 15 amino acids. CDR3 loop: CASSESGLSYNEQFF. The CDR3 nucleotides read TGTGCCAGCAGTGAAAGTGGCCTCTCCTACAATGAGCAGTTCTTC.

This clone was seen a single time. The chain joins TRBV3-1 (or the pseudogene TRBV3-2) to TRBJ1-6, with TRBD1 matching over 9 bases. V was clipped by 3 bases and J by 8 bases; unmatched bases: 5. CDR3 length equals 15 residues. Germline V lookup: CDR1 LGHDT, CDR2 YNNKEL (reference sequence). The CDR3, as DNA: TGTGCCAGCAGCCAGGGGACAGGGAGGGATTCACCCCTCCACTTT. The encoded protein is CASSQGTGRDSPLHF.

The chain combines TRBV7-9 with TRBJ1-2, with a tentative D call TRBD1 (6 bases). This CDR3 has 16 residues. V was cut by 6 bases and J by 2 bases, with 19 bases left in between. Germline V gives CDR1 SEHNR, CDR2 FQNEAQ (reference sequence). CDR3 bases: TGTGCCAGCAGGATGACAGGCTTCCCACAAAACTATGGCTACACCTTC. Encoded protein: CASRMTGFPQNYGYTF.

The chain joins TRBV7-9 to TRBJ2-5, with TRBD2 matching over 8 bases. Germline assignment: CDR1 SEHNR and CDR2 FQNEAQ (reference sequence). With V trimmed by 7 bases and J by 1 base, 5 bases remained unmatched. This CDR3 is built from 14 residues. The CDR3 sequence is CASTLTSGQETQYF. In DNA form, the CDR3 reads TGTGCCAGCACCCTAACTAGCGGCCAAGAGACCCAGTACTTC.

This sequence joins TRBV4-2 and TRBJ2-3; D is perhaps TRBD1 (6 bases). The CDR3 sequence is 15 residues long. The germline gives CDR1 LGHNA, CDR2 YNFKEQ. V dropped 4 bases and J dropped 1 base, with 12 bases sitting between them. CDR3 DNA: TGTGCCAGCAGCCCGCAAGGGGGAGGCACAGATACGCAGTATTTT. Its translation is CASSPQGGGTDTQYF.

The chain joins TRBV7-2 to TRBJ1-1, with D possibly matching TRBD1 (5 bases). Germline values: CDR1 SGHTA, CDR2 FQGNSA. Trimming left V 1 base short and J 0 bases short, with 12 bases between. This CDR3 spans 16 amino acids. The CDR3 region has the DNA TGTGCCAGCAGCTTAGGGGGGGGAACCCTGAACACTGAAGCTTTCTTT. Translated, it gives CASSLGGGTLNTEAFF.

The chain has TRBV27 and TRBJ2-7, with 7 bases identical to TRBD1. J lost 5 bases, V lost 4 bases, and 8 bases had no gene match. From germline, CDR1 is MNHEY and CDR2 SMNVEV (reference sequence). The CDR3 covers 14 residues. CDR3 in amino acids: CASSWQGRGNEQYF. CDR3 nucleotide sequence: TGTGCCAGCAGTTGGCAGGGCAGGGGGAACGAGCAGTACTTC.

In its sample, this clone was seen a few times. The chain recombines TRBV6-5 with TRBJ2-2; a weak D match, TRBD1 (6 bases). The CDR3 length is 14 residues. V shed 10 bases and J shed 5 bases, with 17 bases lying between them. Germline CDR1 is MNHEY and CDR2 is SVGAGI. This CDR3 is CATRQVAGTGELFF. The CDR3 nucleotides read TGTGCCACGAGACAGGTGGCAGGGACCGGGGAGCTGTTTTTT.

V gene TRBV4-3 combines with J gene TRBJ1-5, with D tentatively TRBD1 (5 bases). This CDR3 comprises 13 residues. Trimming shortened V by 0 bases and J by 10 bases, and 10 bases separated the two germline ends. The V gene's germline CDR1 is LGHNA and CDR2 YSLEER. CDR3 nucleotide sequence: TGCGCCAGCAGCCAAGATCCGGGGGGACCCCAGCATTTT. Its translation: CASSQDPGGPQHF.

CDR3 loop: CASRPTGLRVRASDTQYF. CDR3 nucleotide sequence: TGTGCCAGCAGGCCCACCGGTTTAAGGGTCAGGGCCTCTGATACGCAGTATTTT. The J gene is TRBJ2-3, the V gene TRBV28; a possible D gene is TRBD1 (5 bases). V lost 6 bases and J 6 bases, leaving 28 bases between the germline ends. Germline lookup yields CDR1 MDHEN and CDR2 SYDVKM. The CDR3 loop spans 18 amino acids.

The V call is TRBV25-1, the J call TRBJ1-1; 7 bases are shared with TRBD1. The germline V gene encodes CDR1 MGHDK and CDR2 SYGVNS. V lost 6 bases and J lost 0; bases outside the gene matches: 4. The CDR3 covers 14 residues. As DNA, the CDR3 is TGTGCCAGCAGCTACAGGGGATTGAACACTGAAGCTTTCTTT. Its protein is CASSYRGLNTEAFF.